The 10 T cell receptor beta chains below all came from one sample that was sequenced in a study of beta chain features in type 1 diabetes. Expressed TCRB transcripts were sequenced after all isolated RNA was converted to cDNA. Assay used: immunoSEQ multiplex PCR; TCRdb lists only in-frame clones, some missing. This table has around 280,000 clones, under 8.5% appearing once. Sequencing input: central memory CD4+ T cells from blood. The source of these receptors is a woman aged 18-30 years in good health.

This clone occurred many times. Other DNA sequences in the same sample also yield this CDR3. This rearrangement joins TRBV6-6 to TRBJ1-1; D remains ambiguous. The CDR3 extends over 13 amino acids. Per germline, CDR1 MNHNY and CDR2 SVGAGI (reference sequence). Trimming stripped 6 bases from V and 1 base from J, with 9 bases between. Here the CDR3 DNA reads TGTGCCAGCAGCTTTCCAGGGAACACTGAAGCTTTCTTT. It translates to CASSFPGNTEAFF.

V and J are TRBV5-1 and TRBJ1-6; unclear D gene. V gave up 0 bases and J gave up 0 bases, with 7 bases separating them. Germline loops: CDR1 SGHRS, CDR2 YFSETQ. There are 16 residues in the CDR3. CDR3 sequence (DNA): TGCGCCAGCAGCTTGGGGCTGAACTCCTATAATTCACCCCTCCACTTT. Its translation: CASSLGLNSYNSPLHF.

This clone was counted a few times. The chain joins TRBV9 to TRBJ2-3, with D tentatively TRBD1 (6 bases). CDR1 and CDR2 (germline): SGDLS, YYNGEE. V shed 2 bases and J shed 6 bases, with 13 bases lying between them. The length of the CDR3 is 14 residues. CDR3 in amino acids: CASSVSHRADTQYF. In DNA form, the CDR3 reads TGTGCCAGCAGCGTCTCCCACAGGGCCGATACGCAGTATTTT.

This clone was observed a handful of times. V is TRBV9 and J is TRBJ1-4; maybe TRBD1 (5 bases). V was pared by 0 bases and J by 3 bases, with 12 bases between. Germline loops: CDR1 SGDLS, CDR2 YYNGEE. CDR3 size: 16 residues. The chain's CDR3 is CASSVGGTMANEKLFF. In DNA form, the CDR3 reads TGTGCCAGCAGCGTAGGGGGGACGATGGCTAATGAAAAACTGTTTTTT.

The CDR3 coding sequence is TGTGCCAGCAGCTCAAGGACGGATACCACAGATACGCAGTATTTT. Its translation: CASSSRTDTTDTQYF. The V and J genes are TRBV11-2 and TRBJ2-3; D not certain. V dropped 4 bases and J dropped 2 bases, with 13 bases sitting between them. The CDR3 covers 15 residues. Germline CDR1 and CDR2: SGHAT and FQNNGV.

CDR3 in amino acids: CASSEWRYQYF. The CDR3 DNA reads TGTGCCAGCAGTGAATGGCGTTATCAGTACTTC. The rearrangement links TRBV25-1 to TRBJ2-7; D gene unclear. There are 11 residues in the CDR3. Germline values: CDR1 MGHDK, CDR2 SYGVNS. Trimming removed 1 base from V and 10 bases from J, with 8 bases in between.

CDR3 bases: TGTGCCAGCAGGGCCCCGGGCAATGGGCCCCTCCACTTT. Protein: CASRAPGNGPLHF. The chain uses TRBV27 and TRBJ1-6; D not resolved. The CDR3 runs 13 residues. V was cut by 6 bases and J by 13 bases, with 16 bases left in between. Germline V gene data show CDR1 as MNHEY and CDR2 as SMNVEV (reference sequence).

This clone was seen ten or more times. The CDR3 loop is CAWKLSGANVLTF. CDR3 in DNA: TGTGCCTGGAAGCTCTCTGGGGCCAACGTCCTGACTTTC. The chain carries TRBV30 and TRBJ2-6; D is ambiguous. The V end lost 4 bases, the J end lost 0 bases, and 4 bases lay between the germline ends. The CDR3 is 13 amino acids. Germline values: CDR1 GTSNPN, CDR2 SVGIG (reference sequence).

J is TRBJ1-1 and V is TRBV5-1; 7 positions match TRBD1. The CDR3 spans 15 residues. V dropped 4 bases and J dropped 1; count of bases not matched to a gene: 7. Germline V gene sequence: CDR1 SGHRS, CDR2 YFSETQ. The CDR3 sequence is CASSRRQGANTEAFF. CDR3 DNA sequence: TGCGCCAGCAGCCGGAGACAGGGAGCGAACACTGAAGCTTTCTTT. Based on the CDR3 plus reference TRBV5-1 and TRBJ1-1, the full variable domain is KAGVTQTPRYLIKTRGQQVTLSCSPISGHRSVSWYQQTPGQGLQFLFEYFSETQRNKGNFPGRFSGRQFSNSRSEMNVSTLELGDSALYLCASSRRQGANTEAFFGQGTRLTVV.

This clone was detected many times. The CDR3 spells CASSLDLGREQFF. CDR3 coding DNA: TGTGCCAGCAGCTTGGACCTTGGGCGTGAGCAGTTCTTC. The chain carries TRBV5-4 and TRBJ2-1; no definite D call. The CDR3 contains 13 residues. Trimming cost V 0 bases and J 9 bases, with 10 bases left between them. CDR1 is SGHNT and CDR2 is YYREEE in the germline V gene (reference sequence). The whole variable domain, filled in from reference TRBV5-4 and TRBJ2-1, reads ETGVTQSPTHLIKTRGQQVTLRCSSQSGHNTVSWYQQALGQGPQFIFQYYREEENGRGNFPPRFSGLQFPNYSSELNVNALELDDSALYLCASSLDLGREQFFGPGTRLTVL.